The 22 T cell receptor beta chains presented below share a single source sample, sequenced in a study of T-cell reconstitution after alpha-beta-depleted transplantation in children. This sample's TCRbeta library carried unique molecular identifier barcodes. TCRdb analysed the PCR reads with MiXCR anew, one entry per CDR3 protein. The sample holds about 440,000 distinct CDR3 sequences; roughly 43% are singletons and the top ten take roughly a quarter. The sample was PBMCs, taken before TCRalphabeta/CD19-depleted stem cell transplant. These receptors originate from a girl aged 2 to 9 with aplastic anemia, due to receive a stem cell transplant.

The V gene is TRBV15, the J gene TRBJ2-1, with TRBD2 matching over 7 bases. The CDR3 runs 17 residues. Germline CDR1 reads LNHNV; CDR2 reads YYDKDF (reference sequence). V shed 10 bases, J shed 0 bases, and the junction held 15 bases outside the gene matches. The CDR3 loop is CASRGVRRGSSYNEQFF. The CDR3 nucleotides are TGTGCCAGCAGAGGGGTCCGGCGGGGGAGCTCCTACAATGAGCAGTTCTTC.

V gene TRBV5-1 combines with J gene TRBJ2-7; D may be TRBD1 (5 bases). Looked up from germline, CDR1 is SGHRS and CDR2 is YFSETQ. CDR3 length: 14 residues. V was cut by 1 base and J by 5 bases, with 13 bases left in between. The CDR3 region is CASSLQGPLDEQYF. The CDR3 nucleotides read TGCGCCAGCAGCTTGCAGGGCCCTTTGGACGAGCAGTACTTC.

This clonotype was counted ten times or more. V usage is TRBV5-1 and J usage is TRBJ2-7, with TRBD2 identical over 7 bases. V shed 4 bases and J 2 bases; nucleotides not matched to a gene: 9. This CDR3 is 15 amino acids long. Germline lookup yields CDR1 SGHRS and CDR2 YFSETQ. The CDR3 nucleotides read TGCGCCAGCAGCCTCCGTTGGGGGGGGACCTACGAGCAGTACTTC. It encodes CASSLRWGGTYEQYF.

In this sample, this clonotype turned up a few times. V and J are TRBV4-1 and TRBJ2-7; 10 bases align to TRBD2. The V segment lost 3 bases and the J segment 3 bases; nucleotides outside the gene matches: 17. The CDR3 is 19 amino acids. CDR1 and CDR2 from the germline V gene are MGHRA and YSYEKL. The CDR3 coding sequence is TGCGCCAGCAGCCACCACGCGGCAGGGGGACTAGCGTATTACTACGAGCAGTACTTC. Residues: CASSHHAAGGLAYYYEQYF.

This chain uses TRBV5-1 with TRBJ2-7; perhaps TRBD1 as D (6 bases). The CDR3 sequence is 15 residues long. Trimming took 4 bases from V and 4 from J, leaving 18 bases between them. Per the germline V gene, CDR1 is SGHRS and CDR2 is YFSETQ. The CDR3 sequence is CASSRSEGVEYEQYF. In DNA form, the CDR3 reads TGCGCCAGCAGCCGGTCAGAGGGGGTTGAGTACGAGCAGTACTTC.

This clonotype was detected ten times or more. The V gene is TRBV6-5, the J gene TRBJ1-5; perhaps TRBD1 as D (6 bases). The CDR3 is made up of 12 amino acids. V gave up 9 bases and J gave up 6 bases, with 12 bases separating them. Germline CDR1 reads MNHEY; CDR2 reads SVGAGI. CDR3 in amino acids: CARGGGGQPQHF. The CDR3 bases are TGTGCCAGAGGGGGGGGCGGTCAGCCCCAGCATTTT.

This chain connects TRBV9 to TRBJ2-1; no clear D. CDR3 size: 12 residues. V lost 4 bases, J lost 3 bases, and 5 bases lay in between. Looked up from germline, CDR1 is SGDLS and CDR2 is YYNGEE. The CDR3 is CASSTLYNEQFF. The CDR3 nucleotides read TGTGCCAGCAGCACTCTCTACAATGAGCAGTTCTTC.

CDR3 amino acids: CASTERTTYEQYF. The CDR3 nucleotides are TGTGCCAGCACCGAGCGTACTACCTACGAGCAGTACTTC. The rearrangement uses TRBV12-3 or TRBV12-4 and TRBJ2-7; D remains unclear. This CDR3 region has 13 residues. V shed 7 bases and J shed 2 bases, with 12 bases lying between them.

Only a few counts were recorded for this clonotype. The rearrangement uses TRBV20-1 and TRBJ2-7; 9 bases line up with TRBD1. J gave up 5 bases and V 5 bases, and 10 bases lay outside the gene matches. The CDR3 consists of 14 residues. Germline CDR1 is DFQATT and CDR2 is SNEGSKA (reference sequence). CDR3 in amino acids: CSAAEDRGSHEQYF. The CDR3 region has the DNA TGCAGTGCTGCTGAGGACAGGGGATCCCACGAGCAGTACTTC.

J is TRBJ2-3 and V is TRBV12-3 or TRBV12-4, with TRBD2 as a possible D gene (5 bases). The CDR3 runs to 15 residues. V lost 3 bases and J 6 bases, leaving 16 bases between the germline ends. This CDR3 reads CASSFPTGSWDTQYF. The DNA of the CDR3 is TGTGCCAGCAGTTTCCCGACTGGGAGTTGGGATACGCAGTATTTT.

As regards this clonotype: A read error is possible here, since a much larger clone lies one base away. The chain recombines TRBV20-1 with TRBJ2-1, with a tentative D call TRBD2 (5 bases). This CDR3 has 14 amino acids. V shed 0 bases and J shed 9 bases, with 15 bases lying between them. Germline V gene data show CDR1 as DFQATT and CDR2 as SNEGSKA (reference sequence). The CDR3 here is CSARDSSLALEQFF. CDR3 DNA: TGCAGTGCTAGAGACAGCTCCTTAGCGCTTGAGCAGTTCTTC.

The chain is built from TRBV11-2 and TRBJ2-4; no reliable D call. The length of the CDR3 is 12 residues. From germline, CDR1 is SGHAT and CDR2 FQNNGV. V was shortened by 4 bases and J by 6 bases, with 7 bases between the two germline ends. The CDR3 DNA sequence: TGTGCCAGCAGCTCTCCCCCAAACATTCAGTACTTC. Translated: CASSSPPNIQYF.

The J gene is TRBJ1-1, the V gene TRBV20-1; 7 positions agree with TRBD1. Germline CDR1 is DFQATT and CDR2 is SNEGSKA (reference sequence). This CDR3 has 14 amino acids. Trimming at V came to 3 bases and at J to 1 base, leaving 5 bases not matched to a gene. The CDR3 sequence is CSARPQGENTEAFF. CDR3 sequence (DNA): TGCAGTGCTAGGCCCCAGGGGGAGAACACTGAAGCTTTCTTT.

The V and J genes are TRBV6-2 or TRBV6-3 and TRBJ2-2, with 8 bases aligning to TRBD1. The CDR3 is 15 amino acids. Trimming removed 7 bases from V and 6 bases from J; junction bases left unmatched: 10. The germline V gene has CDR1 MNHEY and CDR2 SVGEGT. CDR3 residues: CASTWGQVDPGELFF. The CDR3 nucleotides read TGTGCCAGCACTTGGGGACAGGTGGATCCCGGGGAGCTGTTTTTT.

This clonotype has a count of ten or more. This sequence joins TRBV28 and TRBJ2-2; TRBD1 is a possible D gene (5 bases). Trimming removed 2 bases at V and 4 bases at J, with 11 bases between. CDR3 length: 15 amino acids. Germline CDR1 and CDR2: MDHEN and SYDVKM. The DNA of the CDR3 is TGTGCCAGCAGTTTAGTGCAGGGCAGCACCGGGGAGCTGTTTTTT. Encoded protein: CASSLVQGSTGELFF.

This clonotype came up a few times. The chain employs TRBV7-9 and TRBJ2-1; D perhaps matches TRBD2 (5 bases). The V end lost 5 bases, the J end lost 0 bases, and 14 bases lay between the germline ends. This CDR3 has 16 amino acids. In germline, CDR1 is SEHNR, CDR2 FQNEAQ (reference sequence). In DNA, the CDR3 is TGTGCCAGCAGCGGGCGGGCGGGCAGCTCCTACAATGAGCAGTTCTTC. Protein product: CASSGRAGSSYNEQFF.

This clonotype came up many times. This CDR3 is CASSESLGAQYF. CDR3 nucleotide sequence: TGCGCCAGCAGTGAGTCCCTAGGGGCCCAGTACTTC. The chain has TRBV10-2 and TRBJ2-5; perhaps TRBD1 as D (5 bases). Germline-derived CDR1 and CDR2 are WSHSY and SAAADI. The V gene lost 0 bases and the J gene lost 9 bases, with 8 bases spanning the gap. This CDR3 region has 12 residues.

This clonotype has just a few counts. The chain is built from TRBV5-1 and TRBJ2-4; 13 bases are a match to TRBD2. The V segment lost 4 bases and the J segment 0 bases; nucleotides outside the gene matches: 4. There are 17 residues in the CDR3. Germline assignment: CDR1 SGHRS and CDR2 YFSETQ. CDR3 DNA: TGCGCCAGCAGCCCCGGACTAGCGGGAGTAGCCAAAAACATTCAGTACTTC. Translated, it gives CASSPGLAGVAKNIQYF.

The chain joins TRBV5-5 to TRBJ2-5, with TRBD1 as a possible D gene (6 bases). CDR3 length: 14 residues. CDR1 is SGHKS and CDR2 is YYEKEE in the germline V gene (reference sequence). V gave up 0 bases and J gave up 4 bases, with 10 bases separating them. The CDR3 here is CASSLEQGIETQYF. The DNA of the CDR3 is TGTGCCAGCAGCTTGGAGCAGGGGATAGAGACCCAGTACTTC. The full variable domain, its missing parts supplied by reference TRBV5-5 and TRBJ2-5, is DAGVTQSPTHLIKTRGQQVTLRCSPISGHKSVSWYQQVLGQGPQFIFQYYEKEERGRGNFPDRFSARQFPNYSSELNVNALLLGDSALYLCASSLEQGIETQYFGPGTRLLVL.

This clonotype was recorded many times. V and J are TRBV12-3 or TRBV12-4 and TRBJ2-1, with D tentatively TRBD2 (5 bases). This CDR3 comprises 14 residues. V lost 3 bases, J lost 5 bases, and 11 bases lay in between. The CDR3 is CASSFRSGNNEQFF. The CDR3 coding sequence is TGTGCCAGCAGTTTTAGGTCCGGGAACAATGAGCAGTTCTTC.

This clonotype has only a few counts. The genes are TRBV9 and TRBJ1-1; 7 nucleotides match TRBD1. CDR1 is SGDLS, CDR2 YYNGEE, per germline. Trimming at V came to 0 bases and at J to 5 bases, leaving 4 bases not matched to a gene. The CDR3 is 14 residues long. CDR3 in amino acids: CASSVGQGGTEAFF. The CDR3, as DNA: TGTGCCAGCAGCGTAGGACAGGGAGGAACTGAAGCTTTCTTT. The full variable domain, completed using reference TRBV9 and TRBJ1-1, is DSGVTQTPKHLITATGQRVTLRCSPRSGDLSVYWYQQSLDQGLQFLIQYYNGEERAKGNILERFSAQQFPDLHSELNLSSLELGDSALYFCASSVGQGGTEAFFGQGTRLTVV.

The chain couples TRBV20-1 to TRBJ2-1; D call uncertain. Germline CDR1 and CDR2: DFQATT and SNEGSKA (reference sequence). V was cut by 3 bases and J by 8 bases, with 14 bases left in between. The CDR3 totals 13 residues. The chain's CDR3 is CSASKAVSDEQFF. In DNA, the CDR3 is TGCAGTGCTAGTAAGGCGGTTTCGGATGAGCAGTTCTTC.